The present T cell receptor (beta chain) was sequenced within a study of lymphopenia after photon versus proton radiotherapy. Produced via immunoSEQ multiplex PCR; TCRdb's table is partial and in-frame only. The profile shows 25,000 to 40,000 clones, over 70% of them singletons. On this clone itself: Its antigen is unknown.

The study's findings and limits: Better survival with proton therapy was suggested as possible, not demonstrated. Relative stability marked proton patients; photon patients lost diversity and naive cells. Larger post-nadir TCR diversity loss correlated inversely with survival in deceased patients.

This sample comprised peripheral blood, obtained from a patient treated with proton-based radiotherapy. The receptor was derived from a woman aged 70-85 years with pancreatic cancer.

The CDR3 sequence: CSVAAGTGGTEAFF. CDR3 nucleotide sequence: TGCAGCGTTGCTGCCGGGACAGGGGGAACTGAAGCTTTCTTT. The rearrangement joins TRBV29-1 to TRBJ1-1; 11 bases align to TRBD1. CDR3 size: 14 residues. Trimming removed 4 bases from V and 5 bases from J; junction bases left unmatched: 6. Germline V gene sequence: CDR1 SQVTM, CDR2 ANQGSEA. The whole variable domain, remainder taken from reference TRBV29-1 and TRBJ1-1, is SAVISQKPSRDICQRGTSLTIQCQVDSQVTMMFWYRQQPGQSLTLIATANQGSEATYESGFVIDKFPISRPNLTFSTLTVSNMSPEDSSIYLCSVAAGTGGTEAFFGQGTRLTVV.